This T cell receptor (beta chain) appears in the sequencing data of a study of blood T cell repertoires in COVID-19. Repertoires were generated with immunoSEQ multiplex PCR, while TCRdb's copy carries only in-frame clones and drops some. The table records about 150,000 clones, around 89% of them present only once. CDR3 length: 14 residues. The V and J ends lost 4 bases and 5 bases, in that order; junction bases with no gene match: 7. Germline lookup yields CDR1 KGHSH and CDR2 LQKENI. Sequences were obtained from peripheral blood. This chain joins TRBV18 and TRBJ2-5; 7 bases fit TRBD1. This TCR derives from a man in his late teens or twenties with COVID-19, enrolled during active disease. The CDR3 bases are TGTGCCAGCTCACAAGACAGGGTCTCGGAGACCCAGTACTTC. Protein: CASSQDRVSETQYF.